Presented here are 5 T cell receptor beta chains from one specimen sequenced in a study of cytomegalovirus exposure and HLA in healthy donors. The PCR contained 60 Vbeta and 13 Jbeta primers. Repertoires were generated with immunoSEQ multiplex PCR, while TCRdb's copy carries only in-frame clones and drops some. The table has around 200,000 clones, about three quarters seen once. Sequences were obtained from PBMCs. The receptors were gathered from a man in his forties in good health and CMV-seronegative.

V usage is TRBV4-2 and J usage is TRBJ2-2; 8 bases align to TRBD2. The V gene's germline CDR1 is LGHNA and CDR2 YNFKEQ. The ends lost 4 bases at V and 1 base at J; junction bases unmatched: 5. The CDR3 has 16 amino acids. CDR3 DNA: TGTGCCAGCAGCCGGACTAGCTCTCAGAACACCGGGGAGCTGTTTTTT. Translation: CASSRTSSQNTGELFF.

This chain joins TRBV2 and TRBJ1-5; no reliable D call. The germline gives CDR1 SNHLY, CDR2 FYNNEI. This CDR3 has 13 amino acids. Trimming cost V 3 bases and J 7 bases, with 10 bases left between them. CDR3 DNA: TGTGCCAGCAGTGAGGAGGGCCAGCAGCCCCAGCATTTT. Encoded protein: CASSEEGQQPQHF.

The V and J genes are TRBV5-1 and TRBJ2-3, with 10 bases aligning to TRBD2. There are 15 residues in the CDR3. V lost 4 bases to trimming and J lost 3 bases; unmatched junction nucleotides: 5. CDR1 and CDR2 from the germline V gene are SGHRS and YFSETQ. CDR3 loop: CASSHGAGGTDTQYF. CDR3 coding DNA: TGCGCCAGCAGCCATGGAGCGGGAGGGACAGATACGCAGTATTTT.

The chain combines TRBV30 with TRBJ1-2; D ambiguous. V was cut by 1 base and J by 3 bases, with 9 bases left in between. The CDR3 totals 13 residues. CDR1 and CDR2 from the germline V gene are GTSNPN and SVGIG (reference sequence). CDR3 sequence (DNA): TGTGCCTGGAGTGCAGGTTTAGACTATGGCTACACCTTC. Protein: CAWSAGLDYGYTF.

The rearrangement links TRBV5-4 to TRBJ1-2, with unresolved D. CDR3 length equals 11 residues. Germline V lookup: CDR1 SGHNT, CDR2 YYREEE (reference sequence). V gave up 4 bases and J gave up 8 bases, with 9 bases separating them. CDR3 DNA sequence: TGTGCCAGCAGCCCCGGGTGGGGCTACACCTTC. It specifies CASSPGWGYTF.